Given below is one T cell receptor beta chain in context. Its specificity is not known. These data originate in a study of shared clonotypes between healthy human individuals. Here immunoSEQ multiplex PCR was the method, and the copy in TCRdb shows in-frame clones only, minus some. The sample yields about 2.4 million clones, 85% to 95% seen once. The study, taken as a whole, reports: Limitation of the genetic and exposure-history diversity represented came from the few donors.

After removal of 8 bases from V and 5 bases from J, the junction contained 7 bases not matched to a gene. CDR1 is LNHDA and CDR2 is SQIVND in the germline V gene (reference sequence). This CDR3 comprises 13 residues. Sequencing input: naive CD4+ T cells sorted from blood. Subset defined: CD45RA+ positively selected. The clonotype was recovered from a man aged 18 to 30 in good health. This chain uses TRBV19 with TRBJ2-5; 8 nucleotides line up with TRBD1. The CDR3 DNA reads TGTGCCAGTCGACAGGGGCGGACGGAGACCCAGTACTTC. Translation: CASRQGRTETQYF.